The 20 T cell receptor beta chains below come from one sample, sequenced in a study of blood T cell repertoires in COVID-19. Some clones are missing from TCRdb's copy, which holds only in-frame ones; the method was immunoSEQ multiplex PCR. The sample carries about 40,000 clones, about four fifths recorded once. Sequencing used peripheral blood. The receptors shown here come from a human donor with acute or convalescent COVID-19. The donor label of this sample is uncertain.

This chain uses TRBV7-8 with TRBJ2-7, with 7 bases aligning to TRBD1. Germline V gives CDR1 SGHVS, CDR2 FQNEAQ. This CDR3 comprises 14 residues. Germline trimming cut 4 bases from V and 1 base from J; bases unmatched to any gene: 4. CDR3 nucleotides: TGTGCCAGCAGCTCCTGGACAGGATCCTACGAGCAGTACTTC. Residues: CASSSWTGSYEQYF.

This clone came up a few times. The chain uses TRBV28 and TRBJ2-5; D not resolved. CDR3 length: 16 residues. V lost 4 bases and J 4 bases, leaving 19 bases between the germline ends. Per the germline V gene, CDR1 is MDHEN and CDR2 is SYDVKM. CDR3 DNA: TGTGCCAGCAGTTCCCCCTCGGGTCCGACGGCAGAGACCCAGTACTTC. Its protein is CASSSPSGPTAETQYF.

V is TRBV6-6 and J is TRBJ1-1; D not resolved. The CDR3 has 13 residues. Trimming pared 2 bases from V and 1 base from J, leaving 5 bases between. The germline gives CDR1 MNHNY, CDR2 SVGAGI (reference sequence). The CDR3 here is CASSYERNTEAFF. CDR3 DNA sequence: TGTGCCAGCAGTTACGAGAGGAACACTGAAGCTTTCTTT.

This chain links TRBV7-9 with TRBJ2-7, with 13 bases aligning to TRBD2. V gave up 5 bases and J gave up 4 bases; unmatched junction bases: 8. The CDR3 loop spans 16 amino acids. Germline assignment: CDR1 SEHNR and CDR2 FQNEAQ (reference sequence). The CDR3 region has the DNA TGTGCCAGCAGCCCCTGGACTAGCGGGGGTCCGTACGAGCAGTACTTC. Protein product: CASSPWTSGGPYEQYF.

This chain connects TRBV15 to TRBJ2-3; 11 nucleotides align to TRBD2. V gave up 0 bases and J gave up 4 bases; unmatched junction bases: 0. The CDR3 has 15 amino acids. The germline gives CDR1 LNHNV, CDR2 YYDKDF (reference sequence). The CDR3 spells CATSRDSGGADTQYF. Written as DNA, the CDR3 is TGTGCCACCAGCAGAGATAGCGGGGGGGCAGATACGCAGTATTTT.

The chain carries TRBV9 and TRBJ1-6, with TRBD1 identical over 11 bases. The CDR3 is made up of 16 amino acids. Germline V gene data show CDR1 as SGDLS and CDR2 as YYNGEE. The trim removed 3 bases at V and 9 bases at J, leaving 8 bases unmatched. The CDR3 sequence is CASSASIGTGGSPLHF. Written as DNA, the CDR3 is TGTGCCAGCAGCGCATCAATTGGGACAGGGGGTTCACCCCTCCACTTT.

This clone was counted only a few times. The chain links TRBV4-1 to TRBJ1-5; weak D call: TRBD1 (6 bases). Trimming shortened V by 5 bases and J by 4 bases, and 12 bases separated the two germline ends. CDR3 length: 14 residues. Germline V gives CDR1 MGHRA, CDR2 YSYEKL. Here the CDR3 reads CASSLGQLNQPQHF. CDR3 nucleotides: TGCGCCAGCAGCTTAGGACAGCTAAATCAGCCCCAGCATTTT.

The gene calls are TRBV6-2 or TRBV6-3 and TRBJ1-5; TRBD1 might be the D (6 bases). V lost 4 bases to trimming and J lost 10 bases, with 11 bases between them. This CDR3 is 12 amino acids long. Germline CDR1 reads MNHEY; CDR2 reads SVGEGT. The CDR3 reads CASSWDGTPQHF. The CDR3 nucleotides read TGTGCCAGCAGTTGGGACGGGACACCCCAGCATTTT.

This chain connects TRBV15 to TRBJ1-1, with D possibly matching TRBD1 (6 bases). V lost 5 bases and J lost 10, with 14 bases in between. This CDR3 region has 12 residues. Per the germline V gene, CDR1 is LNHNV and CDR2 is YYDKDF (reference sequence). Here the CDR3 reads CATSDFMGAAFF. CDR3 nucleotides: TGTGCCACCAGCGATTTTATGGGGGCAGCTTTCTTT.

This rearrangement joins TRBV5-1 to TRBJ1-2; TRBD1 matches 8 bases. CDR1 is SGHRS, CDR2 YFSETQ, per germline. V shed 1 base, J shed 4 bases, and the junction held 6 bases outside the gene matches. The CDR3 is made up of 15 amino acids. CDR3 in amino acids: CASSLLGQGSYGYTF. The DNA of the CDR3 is TGCGCCAGCAGCTTGCTCGGACAGGGTAGCTATGGCTACACCTTC.

The CDR3 DNA reads TGTGCCAGCAGCGTCGACAGGGGCACCAATCAGCCCCAGCATTTT. This codes for CASSVDRGTNQPQHF. V is TRBV7-8 and J is TRBJ1-5; TRBD1 matches at 8 bases. Germline V gene lookup returns CDR1 SGHVS and CDR2 FQNEAQ. The V segment lost 5 bases and the J segment 3 bases; nucleotides outside the gene matches: 6. The CDR3 covers 15 residues. The complete variable domain, with remaining parts taken from reference TRBV7-8 and TRBJ1-5, reads GAGVSQSPRYKVAKRGQDVALRCDPISGHVSLFWYQQALGQGPEFLTYFQNEAQLDKSGLPSDRFFAERPEGSVSTLKIQRTQQEDSAVYLCASSVDRGTNQPQHFGDGTRLSIL.

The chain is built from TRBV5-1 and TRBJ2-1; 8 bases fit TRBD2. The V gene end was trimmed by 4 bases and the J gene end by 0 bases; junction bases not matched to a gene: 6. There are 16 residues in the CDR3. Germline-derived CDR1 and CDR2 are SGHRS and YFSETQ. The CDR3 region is CASSQTSASSYNEQFF. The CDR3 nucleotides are TGCGCCAGCAGCCAGACTAGCGCAAGCTCCTACAATGAGCAGTTCTTC.

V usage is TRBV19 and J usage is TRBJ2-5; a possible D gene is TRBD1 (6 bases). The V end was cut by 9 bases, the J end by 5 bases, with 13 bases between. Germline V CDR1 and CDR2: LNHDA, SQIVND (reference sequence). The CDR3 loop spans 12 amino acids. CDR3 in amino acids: CASCGGQETQYF. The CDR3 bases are TGTGCCAGCTGTGGGGGCCAGGAGACCCAGTACTTC.

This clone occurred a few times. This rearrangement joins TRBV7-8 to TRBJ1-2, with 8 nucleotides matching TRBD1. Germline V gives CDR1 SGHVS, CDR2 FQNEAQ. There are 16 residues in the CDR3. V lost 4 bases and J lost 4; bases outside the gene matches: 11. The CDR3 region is CASSSAGTGVTYGYTF. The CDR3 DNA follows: TGTGCCAGCAGCTCAGCTGGGACAGGAGTAACCTATGGCTACACCTTC. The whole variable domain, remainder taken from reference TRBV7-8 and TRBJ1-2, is GAGVSQSPRYKVAKRGQDVALRCDPISGHVSLFWYQQALGQGPEFLTYFQNEAQLDKSGLPSDRFFAERPEGSVSTLKIQRTQQEDSAVYLCASSSAGTGVTYGYTFGSGTRLTVV.

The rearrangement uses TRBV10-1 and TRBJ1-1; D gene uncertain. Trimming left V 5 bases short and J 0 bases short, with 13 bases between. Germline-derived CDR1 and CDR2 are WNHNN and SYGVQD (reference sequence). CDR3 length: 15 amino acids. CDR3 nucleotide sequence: TGCGCCAGCAGTCCCTCTTGGACTGTGAACACTGAAGCTTTCTTT. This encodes CASSPSWTVNTEAFF.

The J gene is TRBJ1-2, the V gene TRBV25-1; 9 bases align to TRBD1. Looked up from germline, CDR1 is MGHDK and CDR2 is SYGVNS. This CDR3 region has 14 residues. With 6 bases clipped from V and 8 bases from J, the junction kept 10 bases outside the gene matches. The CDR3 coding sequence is TGTGCCAGCAGCCCCGGACAGGGGAAGCGCGGCTACACCTTC. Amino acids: CASSPGQGKRGYTF.

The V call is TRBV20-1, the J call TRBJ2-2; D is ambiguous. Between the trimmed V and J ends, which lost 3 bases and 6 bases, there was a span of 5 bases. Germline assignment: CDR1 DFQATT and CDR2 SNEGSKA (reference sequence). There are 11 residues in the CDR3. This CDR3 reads CSASRSGELFF. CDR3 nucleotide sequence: TGCAGTGCTAGTCGGTCCGGGGAGCTGTTTTTT.

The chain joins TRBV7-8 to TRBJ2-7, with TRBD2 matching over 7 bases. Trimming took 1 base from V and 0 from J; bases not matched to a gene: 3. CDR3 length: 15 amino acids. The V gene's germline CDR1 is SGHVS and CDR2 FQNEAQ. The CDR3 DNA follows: TGTGCCAGCAGCTTAGTCCTAGCGGCCTCCTACGAGCAGTACTTC. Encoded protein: CASSLVLAASYEQYF.

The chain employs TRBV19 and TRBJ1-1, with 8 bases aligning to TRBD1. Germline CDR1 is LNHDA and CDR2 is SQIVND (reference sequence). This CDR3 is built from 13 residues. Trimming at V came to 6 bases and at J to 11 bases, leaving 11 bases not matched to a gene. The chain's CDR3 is CASSVAGQGLAFF. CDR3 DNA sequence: TGTGCCAGTAGCGTGGCCGGACAGGGTCTGGCTTTCTTT.

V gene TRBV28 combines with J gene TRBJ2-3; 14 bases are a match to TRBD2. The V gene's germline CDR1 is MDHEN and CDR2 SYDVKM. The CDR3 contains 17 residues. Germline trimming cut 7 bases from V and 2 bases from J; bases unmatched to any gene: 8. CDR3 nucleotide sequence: TGTGCCAGCATTCAACCGACTAGCGGGAGGGTCACAGATACGCAGTATTTT. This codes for CASIQPTSGRVTDTQYF.